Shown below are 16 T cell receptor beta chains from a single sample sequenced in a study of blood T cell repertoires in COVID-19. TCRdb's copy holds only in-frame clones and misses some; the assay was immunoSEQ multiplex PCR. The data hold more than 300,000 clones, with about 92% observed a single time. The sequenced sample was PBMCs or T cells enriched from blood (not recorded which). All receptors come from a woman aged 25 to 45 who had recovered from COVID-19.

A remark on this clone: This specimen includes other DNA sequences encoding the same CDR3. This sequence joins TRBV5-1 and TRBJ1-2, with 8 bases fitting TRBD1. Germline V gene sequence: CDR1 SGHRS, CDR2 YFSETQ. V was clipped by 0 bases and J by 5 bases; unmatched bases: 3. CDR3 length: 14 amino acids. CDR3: CASSLGQGNYGYTF. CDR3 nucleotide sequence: TGCGCCAGCAGCTTGGGACAGGGGAATTATGGCTACACCTTC.

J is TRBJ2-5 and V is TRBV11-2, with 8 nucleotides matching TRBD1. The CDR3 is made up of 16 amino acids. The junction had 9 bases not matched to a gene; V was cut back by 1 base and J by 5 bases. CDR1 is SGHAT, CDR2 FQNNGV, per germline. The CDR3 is CASSLGWTGTHETQYF. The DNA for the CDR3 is TGTGCCAGCAGCTTAGGTTGGACAGGGACCCATGAGACCCAGTACTTC.

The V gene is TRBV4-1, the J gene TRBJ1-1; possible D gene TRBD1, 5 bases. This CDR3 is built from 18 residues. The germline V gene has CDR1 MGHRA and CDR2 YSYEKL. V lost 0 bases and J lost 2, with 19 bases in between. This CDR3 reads CASSQDRGTQSLNTEAFF. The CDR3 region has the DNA TGCGCCAGCAGCCAAGATCGGGGGACCCAAAGCCTAAACACTGAAGCTTTCTTT.

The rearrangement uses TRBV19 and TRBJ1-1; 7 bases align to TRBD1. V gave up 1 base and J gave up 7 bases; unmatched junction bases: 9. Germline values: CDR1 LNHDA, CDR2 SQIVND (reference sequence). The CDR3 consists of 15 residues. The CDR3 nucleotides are TGTGCCAGTAGTATAGGCCTCGGGACAGCCTTTGAAGCTTTCTTT. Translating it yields CASSIGLGTAFEAFF.

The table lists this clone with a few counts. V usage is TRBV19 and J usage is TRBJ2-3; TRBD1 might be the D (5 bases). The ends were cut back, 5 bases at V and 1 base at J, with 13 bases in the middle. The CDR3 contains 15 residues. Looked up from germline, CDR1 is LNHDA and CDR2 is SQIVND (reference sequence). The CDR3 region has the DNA TGTGCCAGTAGTCTCGAAGGGGCCGGCACAGATACGCAGTATTTT. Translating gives CASSLEGAGTDTQYF.

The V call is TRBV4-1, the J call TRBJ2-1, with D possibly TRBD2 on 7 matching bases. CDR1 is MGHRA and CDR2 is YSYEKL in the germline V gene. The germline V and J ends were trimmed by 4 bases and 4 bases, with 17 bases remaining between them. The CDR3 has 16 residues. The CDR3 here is CASSPLRGGVYNEQFF. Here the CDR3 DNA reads TGCGCCAGCAGCCCATTGAGGGGGGGGGTTTACAATGAGCAGTTCTTC.

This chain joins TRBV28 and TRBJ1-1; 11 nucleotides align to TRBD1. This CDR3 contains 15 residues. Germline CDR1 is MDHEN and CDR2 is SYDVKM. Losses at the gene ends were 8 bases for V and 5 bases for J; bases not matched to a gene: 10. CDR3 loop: CASLRTGGVSTEAFF. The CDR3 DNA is TGTGCCAGCCTCCGGACAGGGGGCGTAAGTACTGAAGCTTTCTTT. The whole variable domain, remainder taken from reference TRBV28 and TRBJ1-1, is DVKVTQSSRYLVKRTGEKVFLECVQDMDHENMFWYRQDPGLGLRLIYFSYDVKMKEKGDIPEGYSVSREKKERFSLILESASTNQTSMYLCASLRTGGVSTEAFFGQGTRLTVV.

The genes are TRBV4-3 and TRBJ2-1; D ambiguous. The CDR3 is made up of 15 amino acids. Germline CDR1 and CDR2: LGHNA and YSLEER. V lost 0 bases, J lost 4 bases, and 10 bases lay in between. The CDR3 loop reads CASSQEVLRYNEQFF. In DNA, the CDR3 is TGCGCCAGCAGCCAAGAGGTCTTGAGGTACAATGAGCAGTTCTTC.

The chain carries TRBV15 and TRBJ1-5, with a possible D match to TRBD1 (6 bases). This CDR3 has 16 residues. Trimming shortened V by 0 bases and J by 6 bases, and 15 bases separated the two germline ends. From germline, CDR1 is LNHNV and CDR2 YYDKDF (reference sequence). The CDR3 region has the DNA TGTGCCACCAGCAGAGATTTGGACAGTACGGTTCAGCCCCAGCATTTT. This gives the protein CATSRDLDSTVQPQHF.

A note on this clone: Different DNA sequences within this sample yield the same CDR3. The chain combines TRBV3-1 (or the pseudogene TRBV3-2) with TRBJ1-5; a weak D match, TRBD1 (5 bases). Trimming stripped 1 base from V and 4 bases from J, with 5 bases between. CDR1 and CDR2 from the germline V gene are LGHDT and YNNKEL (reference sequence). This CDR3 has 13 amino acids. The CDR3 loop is CASSQGQNQPQHF. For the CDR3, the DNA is TGTGCCAGCAGCCAAGGACAGAATCAGCCCCAGCATTTT.

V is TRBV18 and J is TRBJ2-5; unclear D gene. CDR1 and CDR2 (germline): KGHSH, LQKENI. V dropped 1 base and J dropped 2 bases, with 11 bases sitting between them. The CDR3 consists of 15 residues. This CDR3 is CASSPLRVGQETQYF. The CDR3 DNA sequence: TGTGCCAGCTCACCACTGCGTGTCGGTCAAGAGACCCAGTACTTC.

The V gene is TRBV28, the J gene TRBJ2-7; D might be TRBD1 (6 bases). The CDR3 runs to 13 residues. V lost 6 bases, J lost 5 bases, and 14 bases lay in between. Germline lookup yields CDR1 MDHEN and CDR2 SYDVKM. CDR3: CASRQGASNEQYF. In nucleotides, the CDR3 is TGTGCCAGCAGACAGGGCGCGTCGAACGAGCAGTACTTC.

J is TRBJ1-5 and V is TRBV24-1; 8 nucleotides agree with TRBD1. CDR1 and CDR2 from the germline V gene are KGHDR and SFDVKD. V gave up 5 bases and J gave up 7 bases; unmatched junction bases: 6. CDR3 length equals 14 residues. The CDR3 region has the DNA TGTGCCACCAGTGGCACGGACAGGGACCAGCCCCAGCATTTT. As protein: CATSGTDRDQPQHF.

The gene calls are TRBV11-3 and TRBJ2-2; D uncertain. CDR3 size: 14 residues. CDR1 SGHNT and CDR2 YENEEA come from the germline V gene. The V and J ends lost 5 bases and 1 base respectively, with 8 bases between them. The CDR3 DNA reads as TGTGCCAGCAGCCCGTCCGGGAACACCGGGGAGCTGTTTTTT. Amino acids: CASSPSGNTGELFF. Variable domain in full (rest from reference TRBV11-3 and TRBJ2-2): EAGVVQSPRYKIIEKKQPVAFWCNPISGHNTLYWYLQNLGQGPELLIRYENEEAVDDSQLPKDRFSAERLKGVDSTLKIQPAELGDSAVYLCASSPSGNTGELFFGEGSRLTVL.

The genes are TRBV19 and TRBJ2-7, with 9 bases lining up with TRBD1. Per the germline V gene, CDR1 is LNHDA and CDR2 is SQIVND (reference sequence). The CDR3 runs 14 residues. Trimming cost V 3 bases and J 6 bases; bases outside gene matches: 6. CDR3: CASSIGQGFTEQYF. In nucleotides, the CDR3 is TGTGCCAGTAGTATCGGACAGGGGTTTACCGAGCAGTACTTC.

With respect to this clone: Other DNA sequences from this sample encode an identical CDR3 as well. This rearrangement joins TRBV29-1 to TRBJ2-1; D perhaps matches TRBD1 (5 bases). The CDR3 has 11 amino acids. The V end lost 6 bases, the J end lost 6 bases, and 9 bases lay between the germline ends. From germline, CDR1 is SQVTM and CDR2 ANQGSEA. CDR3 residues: CSVAGINEQFF. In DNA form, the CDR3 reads TGCAGCGTGGCAGGGATCAATGAGCAGTTCTTC.